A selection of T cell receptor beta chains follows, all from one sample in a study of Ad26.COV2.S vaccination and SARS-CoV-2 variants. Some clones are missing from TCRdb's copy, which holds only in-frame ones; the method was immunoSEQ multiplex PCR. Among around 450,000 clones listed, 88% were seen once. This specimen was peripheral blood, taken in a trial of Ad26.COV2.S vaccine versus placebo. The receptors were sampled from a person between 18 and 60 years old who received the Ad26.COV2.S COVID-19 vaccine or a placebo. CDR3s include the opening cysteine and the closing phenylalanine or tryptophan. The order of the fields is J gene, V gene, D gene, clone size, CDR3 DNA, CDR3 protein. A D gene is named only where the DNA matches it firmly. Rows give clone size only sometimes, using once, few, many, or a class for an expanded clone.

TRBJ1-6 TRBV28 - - TGTGCCAGCAGTTTACCCCCCGCCGCCTATAATTCACCCCTCCACTTT CASSLPPAAYNSPLHF
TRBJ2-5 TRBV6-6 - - TGTGCCGGAAGATACAGGGTTGAGGAGACCCAGTACTTC CAGRYRVEETQYF
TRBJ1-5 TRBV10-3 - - TGTGCCATCAGTGAGTCTTTGAGGGTCAATCAGCCCCAGCATTTT CAISESLRVNQPQHF
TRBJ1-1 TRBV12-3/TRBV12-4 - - TGTGCCAGCAGCCCGACGGTGAACACTGAAGCTTTCTTT CASSPTVNTEAFF
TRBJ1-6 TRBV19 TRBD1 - TGTGCCAGTAGTATCGGGACAGCCGACGGGGATTCACCCCTCCACTTT CASSIGTADGDSPLHF
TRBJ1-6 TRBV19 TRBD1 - TGTGCCAGTAGTCCGGACAGGGGGCGTTCACCCCTCCACTTT CASSPDRGRSPLHF
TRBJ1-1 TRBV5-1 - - TGCGCCAGCAGCTTGGGTTTTGGCACTGAAGCTTTCTTT CASSLGFGTEAFF
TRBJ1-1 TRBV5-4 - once TGTGCCAGCAGCTTGTGGCAGGCCGGCACTGAAGCTTTCTTT CASSLWQAGTEAFF
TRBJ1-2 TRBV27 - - TGTGCCAGCAGCCCTTCTGGGCTCAACTATGGCTACACCTTC CASSPSGLNYGYTF
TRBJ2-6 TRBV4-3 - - TGCGCCAGCAGCCAAGAAACAGGGTCCGGGGCCAACGTCCTGACTTTC CASSQETGSGANVLTF
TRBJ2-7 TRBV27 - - TGTGCCAGCAGTCCCGACCAGGGGGGGGTCTACGAGCAGTACTTC CASSPDQGGVYEQYF
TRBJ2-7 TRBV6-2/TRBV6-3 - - - CASSYFGAGSPPDF
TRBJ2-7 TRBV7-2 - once TGTGCCAGCAGCTTAGAACGGGGCTCCTACGAGCAGTACTTC CASSLERGSYEQYF
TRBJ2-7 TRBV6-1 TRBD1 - TGTGCCAGCAGTGAAAGTACGAGGGGGCAGGGGCTACCCTACGAGCAGTACTTC CASSESTRGQGLPYEQYF
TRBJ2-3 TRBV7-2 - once TGTGCCAGCAGCTTAAGGCTAGGCGGCACAGATACGCAGTATTTT CASSLRLGGTDTQYF
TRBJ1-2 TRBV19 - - TGTGCCTCGGAGGGGCAGGGGCCTGTTGGCTACACCTTC CASEGQGPVGYTF
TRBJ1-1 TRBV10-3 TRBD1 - TGTGCCATCAGCCTGACAGGGGTTGGGAGCACTGAAGCTTTCTTT CAISLTGVGSTEAFF
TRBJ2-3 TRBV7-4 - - TGTGCCAGCAGCTTACACTCCGATACGCAGTATTTT CASSLHSDTQYF
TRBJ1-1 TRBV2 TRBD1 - TGTGCCAGCAGTGACGACAGGGGGCGCGGGGTTTTGAACACTGAAGCTTTCTTT CASSDDRGRGVLNTEAFF
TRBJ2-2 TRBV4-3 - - TGCGCCAGCAGCCAAGCGGGTGGGGTATTGGCCGGGGAGCTGTTTTTT CASSQAGGVLAGELFF
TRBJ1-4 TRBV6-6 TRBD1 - TGTGCCAGCAGAGAACCGGACAGGGGTAATGAAAAACTGTTTTTT CASREPDRGNEKLFF
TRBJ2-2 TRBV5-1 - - TGCGCCAGCTCCGGGCAGGGGAACACCGGGGAGCTGTTTTTT CASSGQGNTGELFF
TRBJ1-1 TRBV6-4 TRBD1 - TGTGCCAGCAGTGACTCAAACAGGGGTTACACTGAAGCTTTCTTT CASSDSNRGYTEAFF
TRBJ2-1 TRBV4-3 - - TGCGCCAGCAGCCAAGGCCTCCCCTCCTACAATGAGCAGTTCTTC CASSQGLPSYNEQFF
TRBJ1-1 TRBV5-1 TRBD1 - TGCGCCAGCAGCCCCGACAGGGACACTGAAGCTTTCTTT CASSPDRDTEAFF
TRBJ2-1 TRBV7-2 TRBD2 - TGTGCCAGCAGCTTAATGCCCGGGACTAGCGGGGGGAAAGAGGGTGAGCAGTTCTTC CASSLMPGTSGGKEGEQFF
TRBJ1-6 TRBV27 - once TGTGCCAGCAGCCCTCTCGGACAGAAGAATTCACCCCTCCACTTT CASSPLGQKNSPLHF
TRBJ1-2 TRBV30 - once TGTGCCTGGCGGACTCCCCGCGGCTACACCTTC CAWRTPRGYTF
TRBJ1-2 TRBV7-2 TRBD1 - TGTGCCAGCAGCGTCGGACAGGGGGCCATGGTAGATGGCTACACCTTC CASSVGQGAMVDGYTF
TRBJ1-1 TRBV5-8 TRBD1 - TGTGCCAGCACTATAACTGGGACAGCAAACACTGAAGCTTTCTTT CASTITGTANTEAFF
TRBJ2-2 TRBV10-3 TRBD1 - TGTGCCATCAGAGGACAGGGGGCTTCGGGGGAGCTGTTTTTT CAIRGQGASGELFF
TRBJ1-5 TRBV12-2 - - TGTGCAAGTCGGTCTCAGGAACAGGGGTCTTATGAGCCCCAGCATTTT CASRSQEQGSYEPQHF
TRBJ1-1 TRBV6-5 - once TGTGCCAGCAGTCGAGGCCGGGGCTCAGCTTTCTTT CASSRGRGSAFF
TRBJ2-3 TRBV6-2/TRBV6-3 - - TGTGCCAGCAGTGATCTGGTGTCGGCGACAGATACGCAGTATTTT CASSDLVSATDTQYF
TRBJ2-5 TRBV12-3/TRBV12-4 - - TGTGCCAGCAGCCCACAGGTCCGGGAGACCCAGTACTTC CASSPQVRETQYF
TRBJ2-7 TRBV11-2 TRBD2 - TGTGCCAGCACCCCGGGACTAGCGGGGGGTGCATTCTCCTACGAGCAGTACTTC CASTPGLAGGAFSYEQYF
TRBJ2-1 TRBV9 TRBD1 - TGTGCCAGCAGCTCCGGGACAGGGGTGGGTCATGAGCAGTTCTTC CASSSGTGVGHEQFF
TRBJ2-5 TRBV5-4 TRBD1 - TGTGCCAGCAGCTTGGCAGGGGGTGAGACCCAGTACTTC CASSLAGGETQYF
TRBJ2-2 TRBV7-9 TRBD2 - TGTGCCAGCAGCCGGGGACTAGCGGGGAAACACACCGGGGAGCTGTTTTTT CASSRGLAGKHTGELFF
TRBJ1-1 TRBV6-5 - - TGTGCCAGCAGTTACTCGACGGGGGGAGCAGACACTGAAGCTTTCTTT CASSYSTGGADTEAFF
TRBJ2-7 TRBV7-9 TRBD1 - TGTGCCAGCAGCTTAGCCCTACAGGGGACCTACGAGCAGTACTTC CASSLALQGTYEQYF
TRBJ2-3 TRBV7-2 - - TGTGCCAGCAGCTTAGGTCCTCCTACTAGCACAGATACGCAGTATTTT CASSLGPPTSTDTQYF
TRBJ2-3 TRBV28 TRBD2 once TGTGCCAGCAGTGTGACTAGCGGGGGACCCACAGATACGCAGTATTTT CASSVTSGGPTDTQYF
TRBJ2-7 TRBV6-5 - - TGTGCCAGCAGTTACACCGCAGGGGCAAGAGGCGAGCAGTACTTC CASSYTAGARGEQYF
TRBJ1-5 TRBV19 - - TGTGCCAGTAGTCCCCGGATGGCGGATCAGCCCCAGCATTTT CASSPRMADQPQHF
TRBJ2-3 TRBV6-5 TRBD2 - TGTGCCAGCGTCTTCCCTGCGGGGGGATTCGATACGCAGTATTTT CASVFPAGGFDTQYF
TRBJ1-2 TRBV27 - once TGTGCCAGCAGTTTGGACGGAACTAACTATGGCTACACCTTC CASSLDGTNYGYTF
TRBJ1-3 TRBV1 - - TGCACCAGCAGCGTTTCACAGGACGCCCTGATATCGACTGGAAACACCATATATTTT CTSSVSQDALISTGNTIYF
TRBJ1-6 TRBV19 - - TGTGCCAGTAGCCCCAACCGACAGTCCAATTCACCCCTCCACTTT CASSPNRQSNSPLHF